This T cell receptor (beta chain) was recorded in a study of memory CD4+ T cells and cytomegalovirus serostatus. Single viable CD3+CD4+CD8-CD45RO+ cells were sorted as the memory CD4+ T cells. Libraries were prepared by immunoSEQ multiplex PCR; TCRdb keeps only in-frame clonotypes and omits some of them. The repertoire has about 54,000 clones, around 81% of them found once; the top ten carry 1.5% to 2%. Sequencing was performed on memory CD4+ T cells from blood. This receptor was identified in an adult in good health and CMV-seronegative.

The CDR3 reads CASSPTRTSGNSYEQYF. DNA of the CDR3: TGTGCCAGCTCACCTACAAGGACTAGCGGAAACTCCTACGAGCAGTACTTC. This chain links TRBV18 with TRBJ2-7, with TRBD2 identical over 10 bases. V lost 3 bases to trimming and J lost 0 bases; unmatched junction nucleotides: 8. The CDR3 has 17 residues. The germline CDR1 and CDR2 sequences are KGHSH and LQKENI.